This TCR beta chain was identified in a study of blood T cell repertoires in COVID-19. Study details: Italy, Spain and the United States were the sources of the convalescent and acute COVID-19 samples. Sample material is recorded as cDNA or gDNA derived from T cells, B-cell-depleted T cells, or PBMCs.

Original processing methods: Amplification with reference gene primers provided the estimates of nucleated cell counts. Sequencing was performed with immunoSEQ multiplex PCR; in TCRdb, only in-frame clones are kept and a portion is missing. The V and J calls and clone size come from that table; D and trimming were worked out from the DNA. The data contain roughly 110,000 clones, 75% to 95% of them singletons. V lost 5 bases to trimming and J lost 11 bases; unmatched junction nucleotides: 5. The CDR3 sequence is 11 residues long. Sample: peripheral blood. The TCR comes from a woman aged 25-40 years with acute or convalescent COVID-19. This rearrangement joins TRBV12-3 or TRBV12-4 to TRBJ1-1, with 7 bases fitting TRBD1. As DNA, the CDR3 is TGTGCCAGCAGTCCGACAGGGAGGGCTTTCTTT. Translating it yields CASSPTGRAFF.